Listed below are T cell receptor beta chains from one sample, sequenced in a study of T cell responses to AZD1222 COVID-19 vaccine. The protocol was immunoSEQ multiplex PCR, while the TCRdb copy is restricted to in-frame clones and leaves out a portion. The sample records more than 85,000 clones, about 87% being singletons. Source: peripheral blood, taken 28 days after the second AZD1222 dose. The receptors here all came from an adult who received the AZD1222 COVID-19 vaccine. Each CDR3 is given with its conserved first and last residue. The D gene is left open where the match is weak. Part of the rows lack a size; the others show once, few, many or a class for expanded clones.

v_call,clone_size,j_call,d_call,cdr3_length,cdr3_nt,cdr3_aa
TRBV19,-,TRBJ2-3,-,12,TGTGCCAGTAGTATGAGACTAGATACGCAGTATTTT,CASSMRLDTQYF
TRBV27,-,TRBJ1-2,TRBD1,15,TGTGCCAGCAGTTTATCTTACCTAGGGGGCAATGGCTACACCTTC,CASSLSYLGGNGYTF
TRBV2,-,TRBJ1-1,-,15,TGTGCCAGCAGTGAAGCCGGACGTCGGAACACTGAAGCTTTCTTT,CASSEAGRRNTEAFF
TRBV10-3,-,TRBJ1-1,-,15,TGTGCCATCAGTGAGTCGGAGGGTAGTTACACTGAAGCTTTCTTT,CAISESEGSYTEAFF
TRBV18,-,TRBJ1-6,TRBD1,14,TGTGCCAGCTCGTCGACAGGGAGAGATTCACCCCTCCACTTT,CASSSTGRDSPLHF
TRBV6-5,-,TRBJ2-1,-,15,TGTGCCAGCATCTTTTGGGGGGGGGCTAACAATGAGCAGTTCTTC,CASIFWGGANNEQFF
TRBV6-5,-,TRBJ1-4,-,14,TGTGCCAGCAGTTACTCCCGCAGGGACGAAAAACTGTTTTTT,CASSYSRRDEKLFF
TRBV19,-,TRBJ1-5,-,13,TGTGCCAGTAGTGGGGTCCCGGAGCAGCCCCAGCATTTT,CASSGVPEQPQHF
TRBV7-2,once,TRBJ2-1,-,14,TGTGCCAGCAGCTCTGACTTCTCCTACAATGAGCAGTTCTTC,CASSSDFSYNEQFF
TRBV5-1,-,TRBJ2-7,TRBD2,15,TGCGCCAGCAGCCCTACGACTAGCGGGAGCCACGAGCAGTACTTC,CASSPTTSGSHEQYF
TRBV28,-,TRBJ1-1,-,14,TGTGCCAGCAGTTTAAACAGGATGGTGACTGAAGCTTTCTTT,CASSLNRMVTEAFF
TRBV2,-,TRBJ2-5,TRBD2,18,TGTGCCAGCAAGGCCAGACTAGCGGGGGGACAGTACCAAGAGACCCAGTACTTC,CASKARLAGGQYQETQYF
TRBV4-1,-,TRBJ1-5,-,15,TGCGCCAGCAGCCAATGGGGGGATGGCAATCAGCCCCAGCATTTT,CASSQWGDGNQPQHF
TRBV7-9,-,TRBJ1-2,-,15,TGTGCCAGCAGCTTACGTTCCGAACGGAGCTCTGGCTACACCTTC,CASSLRSERSSGYTF
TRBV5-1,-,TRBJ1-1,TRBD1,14,TGCGCCAGCAGCTTGGGACAGGGTTGGACTGAAGCTTTCTTT,CASSLGQGWTEAFF
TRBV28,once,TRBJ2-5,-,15,TGTGCCAGCAGTTTGGTGTCTCTGGCCCTAGGGACCCAGTACTTC,CASSLVSLALGTQYF
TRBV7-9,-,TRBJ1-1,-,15,TGTGCCAGCAGCAACCGGGACGGGGTGGACACTGAAGCTTTCTTT,CASSNRDGVDTEAFF
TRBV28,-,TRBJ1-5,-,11,TGTGCCAGCAGTTTAGGGCAGCCCCAGCATTTT,CASSLGQPQHF
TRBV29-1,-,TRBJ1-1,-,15,TGCAGCGGGGCGGGACGCCCAGTGGGTAGCACTGAAGCTTTCTTT,CSGAGRPVGSTEAFF
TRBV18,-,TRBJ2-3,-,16,TGTGCCAGCTCACCTCAGGCCTCGGGGAGTACAGATACGCAGTATTTT,CASSPQASGSTDTQYF
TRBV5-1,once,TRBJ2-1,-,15,TGCGCCAGCAGCTTGGAAGCAGGGGACTACAATGAGCAGTTCTTC,CASSLEAGDYNEQFF
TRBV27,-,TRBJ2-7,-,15,TGTGCCAGCAGTCTCAGCAAGACGGTGGGGAACGAGCAGTACTTC,CASSLSKTVGNEQYF
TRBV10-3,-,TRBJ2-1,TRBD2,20,TGTGCCATCAGTGACAACCAACGCCTTGGAAAGCGGGGGGGGTACAATGAGCAGTTCTTC,CAISDNQRLGKRGGYNEQFF
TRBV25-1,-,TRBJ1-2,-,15,TGTGCCAGCAGCGAAGGAGGGTCGACTAACTATGGCTACACCTTC,CASSEGGSTNYGYTF
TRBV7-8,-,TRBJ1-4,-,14,TGTGCCAGCAGCTTAGCGAGCTACAATGAAAAACTGTTTTTT,CASSLASYNEKLFF
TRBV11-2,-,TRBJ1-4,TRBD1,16,TGTGCCAGCAGCGACGGGACAGTTGCAACTAATGAAAAACTGTTTTTT,CASSDGTVATNEKLFF
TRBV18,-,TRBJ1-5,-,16,TGTGCCAGCTCACTGAATCGGGTGGGGGGCAATCAGCCCCAGCATTTT,CASSLNRVGGNQPQHF
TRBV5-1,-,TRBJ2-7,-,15,TGCGCCAGCAGCCACACAGGAGGGGAAGGCTACGAGCAGTACTTC,CASSHTGGEGYEQYF
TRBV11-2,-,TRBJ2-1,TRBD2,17,TGTGCCAGCAGCCCATTAGCGGGCCGCATCCACCGGAATGAGCAGTTCTTC,CASSPLAGRIHRNEQFF
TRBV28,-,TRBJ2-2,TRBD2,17,TGTGCCAGCATCACCAGCGGCCTAGCGGGAGAAACCGGGGAGCTGTTTTTT,CASITSGLAGETGELFF
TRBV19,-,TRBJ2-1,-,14,TGTGCCAGTAGTATAAGGAAAGGGGCCAATGAGCAGTTCTTC,CASSIRKGANEQFF
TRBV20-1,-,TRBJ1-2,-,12,TGCAGTGCTAGTAGACTGAATTATGGCTACACCTTC,CSASRLNYGYTF
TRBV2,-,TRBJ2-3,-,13,TGTGCCAGCAACGGCGGGAGCACAGATACGCAGTATTTT,CASNGGSTDTQYF
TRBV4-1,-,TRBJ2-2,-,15,TGCGCCAGCAGCCAATATAGGGGGGACACCGGGGAGCTGTTTTTT,CASSQYRGDTGELFF